The subject of this entry is one T cell receptor beta chain. What it binds is not known. This entry is derived from a study of shared clonotypes between healthy human individuals. Study-wide points: Naive subsets tended to show greater estimated richness than memory subsets.

HIV-negative, healthy adults without recent acute infections or vaccinations were the donors. Some clones are missing from TCRdb's copy, which holds only in-frame ones; the method was immunoSEQ multiplex PCR. The sample consists of roughly 2.2 million clones, around 93% of them appearing once. This CDR3 is 16 amino acids long. The ends were cut back, 2 bases at V and 3 bases at J, with 16 bases in the middle. Germline CDR1 reads SGHTA; CDR2 reads FQGTGA. The specimen sequenced was naive CD4+ T cells from PBMCs. The subset here: CD45RA+ positively selected. This clonotype was sampled from a man younger than 35 in good health. Some clones in this sample may be carry-over from other donors' samples. V usage is TRBV7-3 and J usage is TRBJ1-1; no reliable D call. CDR3 sequence: CASSLQGPLHHTEAFF. Written as DNA, the CDR3 is TGTGCCAGCAGCTTACAAGGCCCTCTTCACCACACTGAAGCTTTCTTT. Using reference TRBV7-3 and TRBJ1-1 for the parts outside the CDR3, the full variable domain is GAGVSQTPSNKVTEKGKYVELRCDPISGHTALYWYRQSLGQGPEFLIYFQGTGAADDSGLPNDRFFAVRPEGSVSTLKIQRTERGDSAVYLCASSLQGPLHHTEAFFGQGTRLTVV.